What follows describes a single T cell receptor beta chain. Its antigen is unidentified. This entry belongs to a study of shared clonotypes between healthy human individuals. About the research overall: For every donor, three CD4 naive, three CD4 memory, two CD8 naive and one CD8 memory plates were used. The study's findings and limits: Despite large depth, sorted-subset datasets appeared incompletely sequenced.

This CDR3 region has 14 residues. CDR1 is SGHTA, CDR2 FQGNSA, per germline. V lost 5 bases, J lost 6 bases, and 14 bases lay in between. The assay ran at deep level. Here immunoSEQ multiplex PCR was the method, and the copy in TCRdb shows in-frame clones only, minus some. Of a few million clones in the sample, approximately 90% were seen once. The chain joins TRBV7-2 to TRBJ2-1; D gene uncertain. Sequencing was carried out using naive CD4+ T cells sorted from blood. Subset described: CD45RA+ positively selected. The origin of this receptor is a man in his late teens or twenties in good health. As DNA, the CDR3 is TGTGCCAGCAGCCCGTGGGGTGGCCCCAATGAGCAGTTCTTC. Amino acids: CASSPWGGPNEQFF. Combining the CDR3 with reference TRBV7-2 and TRBJ2-1 gives the whole variable domain GAGVSQSPSNKVTEKGKDVELRCDPISGHTALYWYRQSLGQGLEFLIYFQGNSAPDKSGLPSDRFSAERTGGSVSTLTIQRTQQEDSAVYLCASSPWGGPNEQFFGPGTRLTVL.